These 5 T cell receptor beta chains originate from one sample sequenced in a study of blood T cell repertoires in COVID-19. Method: immunoSEQ multiplex PCR; TCRdb's copy keeps in-frame clones and lacks some. In the table there are 130,000 to 150,000 clones, approximately 81% of which are singletons. Sequencing was carried out using peripheral blood. These receptors were collected from a human donor with acute or convalescent COVID-19. The donor label of this sample is uncertain.

V gene TRBV7-9 combines with J gene TRBJ1-2; D is possibly TRBD1 (5 bases). V was cut by 5 bases and J by 7 bases, with 17 bases left in between. CDR1 and CDR2 from the germline V gene are SEHNR and FQNEAQ (reference sequence). The CDR3 is made up of 14 amino acids. The CDR3 is CASSAGTGRGGYTF. In DNA, the CDR3 is TGTGCCAGCAGCGCCGGGACTGGCCGGGGTGGCTACACCTTC.

This rearrangement joins TRBV11-3 to TRBJ2-5; TRBD1 might be the D (5 bases). Per the germline V gene, CDR1 is SGHNT and CDR2 is YENEEA. This CDR3 is built from 16 residues. The V end lost 5 bases, the J end lost 5 bases, and 21 bases lay between the germline ends. CDR3 residues: CASSPQWASGRETQYF. Here the CDR3 DNA reads TGTGCCAGCAGCCCTCAATGGGCGTCAGGGCGCGAGACCCAGTACTTC.

The chain links TRBV27 to TRBJ1-2; possibly TRBD1 for D (5 bases). V was cut by 2 bases and J by 1 base, with 11 bases left in between. This CDR3 comprises 15 residues. The germline V gene encodes CDR1 MNHEY and CDR2 SMNVEV (reference sequence). CDR3 coding DNA: TGTGCCAGCAGTTTAACCGGGGACTATAACTATGGCTACACCTTC. Residues: CASSLTGDYNYGYTF.

The chain is built from TRBV3-1 (or the pseudogene TRBV3-2) and TRBJ2-5, with 7 nucleotides matching TRBD1. This CDR3 has 15 residues. Germline loops: CDR1 LGHDT, CDR2 YNNKEL (reference sequence). With 8 bases clipped from V and 7 bases from J, the junction kept 16 bases outside the gene matches. The CDR3 here is CASGTGQGDGGTQYF. The CDR3 DNA is TGTGCCAGCGGAACGGGGCAGGGGGACGGTGGGACCCAGTACTTC.

The chain is built from TRBV9 and TRBJ1-3; no firm D call. The germline V and J ends were trimmed by 1 base and 0 bases, with 2 bases remaining between them. The CDR3 has 13 amino acids. Per the germline V gene, CDR1 is SGDLS and CDR2 is YYNGEE. The CDR3 spells CASSVLSGNTIYF. The CDR3 nucleotides read TGTGCCAGCAGCGTACTCTCTGGAAACACCATATATTTT.